A selection of T cell receptor beta chains follows, all from one sample in a study of CD8+ T cells in alopecia areata. Using immunoSEQ multiplex PCR, the repertoire was profiled, and TCRdb retains in-frame clones only, with some absent. Seen here are approximately 220,000 clones, under 40% observed once, and the top ten hold around 0.48%. The material sequenced was CD4+ T cells sorted from blood, taken between weeks 30 and 35, from a patient treated with tofacitinib. Every receptor here comes from a human donor with alopecia areata. The conserved cysteine and the conserved F or W are not part of the CDR3 here. Fields, in order: J gene, V gene, CDR3 protein.

TRBJ1-1 | TRBV5-6 | ASSSLPNTEAF
TRBJ2-3 | TRBV7-9 | ASSPRDTQY
TRBJ2-7 | TRBV5-1 | ASSLLDRPPSYEQY
TRBJ2-7 | TRBV6-6 | ASATSGSAAEQY
TRBJ2-3 | TRBV9 | ASSTSLAGAGDTQY
TRBJ1-5 | TRBV5-6 | ASSFSAWDQPQH
TRBJ2-5 | TRBV9 | ASSASGGEQETQY
TRBJ1-2 | TRBV25-1 | ASSESESRGYGYT
TRBJ2-1 | TRBV4-1 | ASSQGRASGRADEQF
TRBJ2-6 | TRBV29-1 | SVAPAGANVLT
TRBJ2-3 | TRBV7-3 | ASSPQTRSVTTDTQY
TRBJ2-3 | TRBV4-2 | ASSQGGSGGAGDTQY
TRBJ1-1 | TRBV6-5 | ASSYSRAGREAF
TRBJ2-5 | TRBV5-1 | ASRENPGQQETQY
TRBJ2-7 | TRBV5-1 | ASSVSGGIVYEQY
TRBJ1-2 | TRBV30 | AWSVSSYGYT
TRBJ1-2 | TRBV27 | ASSRTGDGGYT
TRBJ1-3 | TRBV30 | AWSSGEGNTIY
TRBJ2-7 | TRBV7-9 | ATSYTGITYEQY
TRBJ1-1 | TRBV9 | ASSALTGNTEAF
TRBJ2-1 | TRBV5-1 | ASSLALNEQF
TRBJ2-1 | TRBV14 | ASSPGTYNEQF
TRBJ2-2 | TRBV19 | ASSMNSGATGELF
TRBJ1-6 | TRBV6-5 | ASRTTEYNSPLH
TRBJ2-5 | TRBV5-1 | ASSPPSGSGGETQY
TRBJ2-3 | TRBV7-2 | ASSLALAGATDTQY
TRBJ2-1 | TRBV6-1 | ASSGQTSGRNEQF
TRBJ2-7 | TRBV5-1 | ASSLGASGEQY
TRBJ1-2 | TRBV29-1 | SVGERDYGYT
TRBJ2-7 | TRBV18 | ASSPGTATEQY
TRBJ2-7 | TRBV4-1 | ASSHLGGGNEQY
TRBJ2-1 | TRBV25-1 | ASSILDRDDNEQF
TRBJ2-7 | TRBV6-1 | ASSDPVGHEQY
TRBJ1-6 | TRBV2 | ASSSSRTGGLIPLH
TRBJ2-3 | TRBV7-9 | ASERGASGSQY
TRBJ1-1 | TRBV19 | ASSATGTGGRTEAF
TRBJ2-2 | TRBV29-1 | SVAEGINTGELF
TRBJ1-1 | TRBV29-1 | SVEDPGTGSDTEAF
TRBJ1-5 | TRBV5-6 | ASSYAGTEPQH
TRBJ1-5 | TRBV7-2 | ASSYKVGNQPQH